This TCR beta chain was documented in a study of blood T cell repertoires in COVID-19. The overall study: Specimens from acute and convalescent COVID-19 originated in the United States, Italy and Spain.

Generated by immunoSEQ multiplex PCR, the TCRdb table keeps only in-frame clones and is missing some. The data contain 200,000 or so clones, approximately 83% of them singletons. Remarks on this clone: The same CDR3 is also encoded by other DNA sequences in this sample.

From germline, CDR1 is MNHEY and CDR2 SVGAGI. J was trimmed by 0 bases and V by 0 bases; bases with no gene match: 1. The CDR3 runs 15 residues. J is TRBJ1-2 and V is TRBV6-5; 7 nucleotides match TRBD1. The sequence was obtained from a man aged 40-49 years who had recovered from COVID-19. The specimen was PBMCs or T cells enriched from blood (not recorded which). The CDR3 sequence is CASSYSGQPNYGYTF. In DNA, the CDR3 is TGTGCCAGCAGTTACTCGGGACAGCCTAACTATGGCTACACCTTC.